The present T cell receptor (beta chain) was sequenced within a study of blood T cell repertoires in COVID-19. This table comes from immunoSEQ multiplex PCR, and its TCRdb copy is limited to in-frame clones, with some not included. The sample lists approximately 120,000 clones; approximately 74% were seen once. The CDR3 runs 15 residues. Trimming took 5 bases from V and 0 from J, leaving 10 bases between them. Looked up from germline, CDR1 is KGHSH and CDR2 is LQKENI. The receptor was derived from an elderly man with COVID-19, enrolled during active disease. The source material was peripheral blood. The rearrangement uses TRBV18 and TRBJ2-2; D is possibly TRBD2 (5 bases). The CDR3 loop reads CASSGLHSNTGELFF. The CDR3 DNA is TGTGCCAGCTCAGGACTTCACTCGAACACCGGGGAGCTGTTTTTT.